The rows below give T cell receptor beta chains drawn from one sample of a study of blood T cell repertoires in COVID-19. Profiled with immunoSEQ multiplex PCR; TCRdb holds only in-frame clones, not every one. The table records about 330,000 clones, about 90% of them present only once. The sequenced sample was PBMCs or T cells enriched from blood (not recorded which). Source of these receptors: a woman aged 30 to 39 who had recovered from COVID-19. Both conserved end residues are part of each CDR3. The D gene is left open where the match is weak. Some rows mark clone size as missing; the rest say once, few, many or name a class of expanded clone.

J gene: TRBJ2-2; D gene: -; V gene: TRBV6-5; clone size: -; CDR3 protein: CASGGRNTGELFF; CDR3 DNA: TGTGCCAGCGGGGGGAGGAACACCGGGGAGCTGTTTTTT
J gene: TRBJ2-5; D gene: TRBD1; V gene: TRBV3-1/TRBV3-2; clone size: -; CDR3 protein: CASSQDTVDRGREETQYF; CDR3 DNA: TGTGCCAGCAGCCAAGATACGGTTGACAGGGGGCGCGAGGAGACCCAGTACTTC
J gene: TRBJ1-5; D gene: TRBD1; V gene: TRBV2; clone size: few; CDR3 protein: CASTTGGNQPQHF; CDR3 DNA: TGTGCCAGCACGACAGGGGGCAATCAGCCCCAGCATTTT
J gene: TRBJ2-1; D gene: -; V gene: TRBV24-1; clone size: -; CDR3 protein: CATSVRGATYNEQFF; CDR3 DNA: TGTGCCACCAGTGTCAGGGGAGCCACCTACAATGAGCAGTTCTTC
J gene: TRBJ1-5; D gene: -; V gene: TRBV6-2/TRBV6-3; clone size: -; CDR3 protein: CASSYPPGYSNQPQHF; CDR3 DNA: TGTGCCAGCAGTTACCCCCCAGGATATAGCAATCAGCCCCAGCATTTT
J gene: TRBJ2-7; D gene: -; V gene: TRBV18; clone size: -; CDR3 protein: CASSPGQRQYF; CDR3 DNA: TGTGCCAGCTCACCAGGCCAGCGGCAGTACTTC
J gene: TRBJ1-2; D gene: TRBD1; V gene: TRBV7-9; clone size: -; CDR3 protein: CASSWSRDRGPNYGYTF; CDR3 DNA: TGTGCCAGCAGCTGGTCACGGGACAGGGGACCTAACTATGGCTACACCTTC
J gene: TRBJ2-7; D gene: -; V gene: TRBV6-5; clone size: -; CDR3 protein: CASSLLRGDGQYF; CDR3 DNA: TGTGCCAGCTCCCTCCTACGAGGAGACGGGCAGTACTTC
J gene: TRBJ2-3; D gene: TRBD2; V gene: TRBV4-2; clone size: -; CDR3 protein: CASSQSGGAADTQYF; CDR3 DNA: TGTGCCAGCAGCCAGAGCGGGGGGGCCGCAGATACGCAGTATTTT
J gene: TRBJ2-7; D gene: -; V gene: TRBV7-9; clone size: -; CDR3 protein: CASSRVQASYEQYF; CDR3 DNA: TGTGCCAGCAGTCGAGTCCAGGCCTCCTACGAGCAGTACTTC
J gene: TRBJ1-5; D gene: -; V gene: TRBV7-2; clone size: -; CDR3 protein: CASSLRGINQPQHF; CDR3 DNA: TGTGCCAGCAGCTTACGGGGAATCAATCAGCCCCAGCATTTT
J gene: TRBJ2-3; D gene: TRBD2; V gene: TRBV7-9; clone size: -; CDR3 protein: CASSPPGGPYTDTQYF; CDR3 DNA: TGTGCCAGCAGCCCCCCGGGGGGACCGTACACAGATACGCAGTATTTT
J gene: TRBJ2-3; D gene: TRBD2; V gene: TRBV3-1/TRBV3-2; clone size: -; CDR3 protein: CASSQGVRPSGRADTQYF; CDR3 DNA: TGTGCCAGCAGCCAAGGGGTCCGACCTAGCGGGAGGGCAGATACGCAGTATTTT
J gene: TRBJ2-7; D gene: -; V gene: TRBV5-1; clone size: -; CDR3 protein: CASSLTRFPSYEQYF; CDR3 DNA: TGCGCCAGCAGCTTGACCAGGTTTCCCTCCTACGAGCAGTACTTC
J gene: TRBJ2-1; D gene: -; V gene: TRBV6-6; clone size: -; CDR3 protein: CASGYVSGNEQFF; CDR3 DNA: TGTGCCAGCGGTTATGTAAGCGGCAATGAGCAGTTCTTC
J gene: TRBJ1-2; D gene: -; V gene: TRBV5-5; clone size: -; CDR3 protein: CASSFLQGYGYTF; CDR3 DNA: TGTGCCAGCAGCTTCCTTCAGGGCTATGGCTACACCTTC
J gene: TRBJ1-4; D gene: TRBD1; V gene: TRBV28; clone size: -; CDR3 protein: CASSSHRDRGIIGLFF; CDR3 DNA: TGTGCCAGCAGCTCTCACCGGGACAGGGGAATTATTGGACTGTTTTTT
J gene: TRBJ1-2; D gene: -; V gene: TRBV6-2/TRBV6-3; clone size: -; CDR3 protein: CASSRRAGLNYGYTF; CDR3 DNA: TGTGCCAGCAGCCGAAGAGCAGGGCTTAACTATGGCTACACCTTC
J gene: TRBJ2-2; D gene: TRBD1; V gene: TRBV6-2/TRBV6-3; clone size: -; CDR3 protein: CASSLRGQGAAGELFF; CDR3 DNA: TGTGCCAGCAGCCTGCGGGGACAGGGGGCGGCCGGGGAGCTGTTTTTT
J gene: TRBJ1-1; D gene: TRBD1; V gene: TRBV18; clone size: -; CDR3 protein: CASSPRTGGDTEAFF; CDR3 DNA: TGTGCCAGCTCACCACGGACAGGGGGGGACACTGAAGCTTTCTTT
J gene: TRBJ2-1; D gene: TRBD1; V gene: TRBV14; clone size: -; CDR3 protein: CASSQGDRGPNEQFF; CDR3 DNA: TGTGCCAGCAGCCAAGGGGACAGGGGGCCGAATGAGCAGTTCTTC
J gene: TRBJ2-7; D gene: TRBD1; V gene: TRBV6-5; clone size: -; CDR3 protein: CASSTGVRGEQYF; CDR3 DNA: TGTGCCAGCTCGACAGGGGTGAGGGGCGAGCAGTACTTC
J gene: TRBJ1-5; D gene: TRBD1; V gene: TRBV7-2; clone size: -; CDR3 protein: CASSPRQGGNQPQHF; CDR3 DNA: TGTGCCAGCAGCCCGAGACAGGGTGGCAATCAGCCCCAGCATTTT